This note documents a single T cell receptor (beta chain) sequence. The study ran its PCR with 60 Vbeta and 13 Jbeta primers. The method was immunoSEQ multiplex PCR; TCRdb's version includes in-frame clones alone and lacks a portion of them. The table records 100,000 to 150,000 clones, roughly four fifths of them present only once. This record belongs to a study of cytomegalovirus exposure and HLA in healthy donors. CDR3 length: 15 residues. CDR1 is LNHDA, CDR2 SQIVND, per germline (reference sequence). V lost 1 base to trimming and J lost 0 bases, with 7 bases between them. Input material: PBMCs. This receptor was taken from a man between 18 and 35 years old in good health and CMV-seronegative. This chain joins TRBV19 and TRBJ2-1; D perhaps matches TRBD1 (6 bases). In DNA, the CDR3 is TGTGCCAGTAGTATAGCAGGGGTCTCCTACAATGAGCAGTTCTTC. Protein sequence: CASSIAGVSYNEQFF.